This TCR beta chain was retrieved from a study of blood T cell repertoires in COVID-19. This CDR3 comprises 14 residues. The germline gives CDR1 SGHDT, CDR2 YYEEEE. V shed 4 bases and J shed 5 bases, with 15 bases lying between them. Generated by immunoSEQ multiplex PCR, the TCRdb table keeps only in-frame clones and is missing some. The sample holds about 140,000 clones, roughly 81% seen once. This sequence joins TRBV5-6 and TRBJ2-5; possible D gene TRBD2, 6 bases. The receptor was derived from a woman aged 50 to 60 with active or convalescent COVID-19. The specimen sequenced was peripheral blood. This chain's CDR3 is CASSGAGSRETQYF. Here the CDR3 DNA reads TGTGCCAGCAGCGGGGCCGGGAGTAGGGAGACCCAGTACTTC. The full variable domain, rest sourced from reference TRBV5-6 and TRBJ2-5, is DAGVTQSPTHLIKTRGQQVTLRCSPKSGHDTVSWYQQALGQGPQFIFQYYEEEERQRGNFPDRFSGHQFPNYSSELNVNALLLGDSALYLCASSGAGSRETQYFGPGTRLLVL.